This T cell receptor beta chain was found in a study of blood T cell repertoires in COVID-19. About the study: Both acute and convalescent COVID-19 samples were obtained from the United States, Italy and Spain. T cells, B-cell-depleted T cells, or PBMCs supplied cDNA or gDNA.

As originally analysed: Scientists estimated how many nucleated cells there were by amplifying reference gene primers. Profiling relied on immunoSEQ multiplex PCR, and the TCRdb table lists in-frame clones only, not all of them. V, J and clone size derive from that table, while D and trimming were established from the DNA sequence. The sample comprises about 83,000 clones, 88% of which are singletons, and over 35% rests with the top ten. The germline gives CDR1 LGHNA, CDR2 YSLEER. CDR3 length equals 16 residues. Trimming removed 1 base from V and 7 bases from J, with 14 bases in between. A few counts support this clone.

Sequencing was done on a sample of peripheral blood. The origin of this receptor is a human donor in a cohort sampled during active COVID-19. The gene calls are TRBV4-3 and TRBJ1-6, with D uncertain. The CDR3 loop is CASSQAAGGSNSPLHF. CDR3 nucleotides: TGCGCCAGCAGCCAAGCTGCAGGAGGTAGCAATTCACCCCTCCACTTT.